The 12 T cell receptor beta chains in this list originate from one sample, sequenced in a study of T cells in Graves' hyperthyroidism and ophthalmopathy. There were TCR beta CDR3 regions amplified from RNA transcripts. Carried out on the TCR CDR3, a first-round RT-PCR used the HTBI primer set. MiXCR, run by TCRdb on the multiplex PCR reads, gives a single entry per CDR3 protein. The profile shows about 320,000 distinct CDR3 sequences, over 15% of them singletons. Specimen: blood. Receptors were obtained from a man younger than 45 with Graves' hyperthyroidism.

This clonotype was counted ten times or more. V is TRBV28 and J is TRBJ1-2, with D tentatively TRBD1 (5 bases). The germline gives CDR1 MDHEN, CDR2 SYDVKM. Between the trimmed V and J ends, which lost 4 bases and 6 bases, there was a span of 18 bases. This CDR3 spans 15 amino acids. For the CDR3, the DNA is TGTGCCAGCAGTTCCTCGGGGAGGGGAGGAGATGGCTACACCTTC. It is translated as CASSSSGRGGDGYTF.

A remark on this clonotype: A clone one base away is much larger, so this may be a read error. V usage is TRBV6-2 or TRBV6-3 and J usage is TRBJ2-7; TRBD2 matches 12 bases. V was pared by 5 bases and J by 4 bases, with 0 bases of the junction left unmatched. From germline, CDR1 is MNHEY and CDR2 SVGEGT. The CDR3 runs 13 residues. CDR3 bases: TGTGCCAGCAGTGGACTAGCGGGGTACGAGCAGTACTTC. This encodes CASSGLAGYEQYF.

This chain uses TRBV4-1 with TRBJ2-7; 8 nucleotides agree with TRBD1. With 3 bases clipped from V and 3 bases from J, the junction kept 7 bases outside the gene matches. The CDR3 consists of 15 residues. The germline V gene encodes CDR1 MGHRA and CDR2 YSYEKL. This chain's CDR3 is CASSHLDRAIYEQYF. CDR3 nucleotide sequence: TGCGCCAGCAGCCACCTGGACAGGGCTATCTACGAGCAGTACTTC.

This clonotype was seen at least ten times. This chain links TRBV29-1 with TRBJ2-5, with 7 bases fitting TRBD1. The CDR3 consists of 15 residues. The V gene end was trimmed by 6 bases and the J gene end by 5 bases; junction bases not matched to a gene: 15. CDR1 and CDR2 (germline): SQVTM, ANQGSEA. CDR3 sequence (DNA): TGCAGCGTGGCTCGGAACGAGGGGACAGCGGAGACCCAGTACTTC. This encodes CSVARNEGTAETQYF.

This clonotype was picked up many times. The J gene is TRBJ2-1, the V gene TRBV20-1, with TRBD2 identical over 9 bases. Trimming removed 4 bases from V and 5 bases from J; junction bases left unmatched: 6. CDR3 length: 14 residues. Germline loops: CDR1 DFQATT, CDR2 SNEGSKA (reference sequence). CDR3 bases: TGCAGTGCTACAAAGACTAGCGGAGACAATGAGCAGTTCTTC. Protein product: CSATKTSGDNEQFF.

This clonotype was seen only a few times. J is TRBJ2-7 and V is TRBV4-1, with TRBD1 as a possible D gene (6 bases). The V gene's germline CDR1 is MGHRA and CDR2 YSYEKL. V dropped 4 bases and J dropped 0 bases, with 13 bases sitting between them. The CDR3 consists of 15 residues. CDR3 residues: CASSLAWDNSYEQYF. CDR3 nucleotide sequence: TGCGCCAGCAGCCTCGCGTGGGACAACTCCTACGAGCAGTACTTC.

Only a few counts were recorded for this clonotype. The chain has TRBV2 and TRBJ1-2, with 8 bases that match TRBD1. Per germline, CDR1 SNHLY and CDR2 FYNNEI. The CDR3 runs to 16 residues. The V gene end was trimmed by 4 bases and the J gene end by 4 bases; junction bases not matched to a gene: 11. The chain's CDR3 is CASSVGGQGRIYGYTF. In DNA form, the CDR3 reads TGTGCCAGCAGTGTTGGAGGACAGGGACGGATCTATGGCTACACCTTC.

This clonotype showed up many times. The chain links TRBV15 to TRBJ2-7, with 9 bases that match TRBD2. Germline lookup yields CDR1 LNHNV and CDR2 YYDKDF (reference sequence). J lost 4 bases, V lost 1 base, and 8 bases had no gene match. CDR3 size: 16 residues. Here the CDR3 DNA reads TGTGCCACCAGCAGAGTTGATAGCGGGAGTTTTTACGAGCAGTACTTC. Residues: CATSRVDSGSFYEQYF. Complete variable domain (other parts from reference TRBV15 and TRBJ2-7): DAMVIQNPRYQVTQFGKPVTLSCSQTLNHNVMYWYQQKSSQAPKLLFHYYDKDFNNEADTPDNFQSRRPNTSFCFLDIRSPGLGDTAMYLCATSRVDSGSFYEQYFGPGTRLTVT.

The sample holds many counts of this clonotype. The chain carries TRBV20-1 and TRBJ2-7; D is uncertain. Germline V lookup: CDR1 DFQATT, CDR2 SNEGSKA (reference sequence). The CDR3 covers 15 residues. Trimming removed 6 bases at V and 4 bases at J, with 22 bases between. The CDR3 nucleotides are TGCAGTGCCACCGCCGAGCCGACCCCCGTTTACGAGCAGTACTTC. Translated, it gives CSATAEPTPVYEQYF.

This clonotype was recorded many times. The chain carries TRBV2 and TRBJ1-5, with D possibly being TRBD1 (5 bases). Per germline, CDR1 SNHLY and CDR2 FYNNEI. Trimming stripped 2 bases from V and 2 bases from J, with 13 bases between. The CDR3 is made up of 16 amino acids. CDR3 in DNA: TGTGCCAGCAGTGAACGGCCGGGGGGTGGCAATCAGCCCCAGCATTTT. It translates to CASSERPGGGNQPQHF.

This clonotype was seen at least ten times. J is TRBJ2-3 and V is TRBV11-1; weak D call: TRBD2 (5 bases). Trimming removed 4 bases at V and 6 bases at J, with 14 bases between. The CDR3 consists of 14 residues. Per germline, CDR1 SGHAT and CDR2 FQDESV (reference sequence). Here the CDR3 reads CASSSLAGEDTQYF. The CDR3 coding sequence is TGTGCCAGCAGCTCGCTAGCTGGCGAGGATACGCAGTATTTT.

The chain recombines TRBV9 with TRBJ1-1; 10 positions agree with TRBD1. V shed 0 bases, J shed 5 bases, and the junction held 7 bases outside the gene matches. This CDR3 spans 16 amino acids. Germline CDR1 reads SGDLS; CDR2 reads YYNGEE. The CDR3 nucleotides are TGTGCCAGCAGCGTAGACCCGGGACAGGGGTTGACTGAAGCTTTCTTT. This codes for CASSVDPGQGLTEAFF.